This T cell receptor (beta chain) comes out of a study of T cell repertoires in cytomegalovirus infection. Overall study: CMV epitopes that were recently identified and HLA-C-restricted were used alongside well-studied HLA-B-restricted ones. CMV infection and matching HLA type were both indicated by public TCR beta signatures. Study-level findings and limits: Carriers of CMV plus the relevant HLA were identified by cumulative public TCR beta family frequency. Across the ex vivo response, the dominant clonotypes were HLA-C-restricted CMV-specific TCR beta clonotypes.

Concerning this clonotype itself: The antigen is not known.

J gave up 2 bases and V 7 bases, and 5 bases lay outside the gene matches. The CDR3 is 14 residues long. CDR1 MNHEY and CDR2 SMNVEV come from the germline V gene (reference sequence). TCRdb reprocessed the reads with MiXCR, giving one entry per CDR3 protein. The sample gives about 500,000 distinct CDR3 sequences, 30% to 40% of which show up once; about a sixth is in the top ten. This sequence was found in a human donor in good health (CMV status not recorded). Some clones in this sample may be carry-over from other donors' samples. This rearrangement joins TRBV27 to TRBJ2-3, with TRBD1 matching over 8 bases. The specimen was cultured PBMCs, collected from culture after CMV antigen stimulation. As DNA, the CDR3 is TGTGCCAGCAACCGACAGGGGTCCACAGATACGCAGTATTTT. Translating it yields CASNRQGSTDTQYF.